This T cell receptor beta chain was sequenced during a study of blood T cell repertoires in COVID-19. For the study at large: T cells, B-cell-depleted T cells, or PBMCs supplied cDNA or gDNA.

Repertoires were generated with immunoSEQ multiplex PCR, while TCRdb's copy carries only in-frame clones and drops some. The table has almost 400,000 clones, around 87% seen once; the top ten hold about 2.1%. This CDR3 has 16 residues. After removal of 9 bases from V and 8 bases from J, the junction contained 16 bases not matched to a gene. Germline V lookup: CDR1 LNHDA, CDR2 SQIVND (reference sequence). J is TRBJ2-2 and V is TRBV19; TRBD1 aligns across 9 bases. Material for sequencing was peripheral blood. The sequence came from a woman aged 55-69 years with COVID-19, enrolled during active disease. CDR3 nucleotides: TGTGCCAGACAATTACAGGGGGCTAAGATTAATGGGGAGCTGTTTTTT. Translating gives CARQLQGAKINGELFF.